Following are 31 T cell receptor beta chains from one sample sequenced in a study of blood T cell repertoires in COVID-19. Some clones are missing from TCRdb's copy, which holds only in-frame ones; the method was immunoSEQ multiplex PCR. The sample consists of about 310,000 clones, about nine tenths of them appearing once. The sample taken for sequencing was PBMCs or T cells enriched from blood (not recorded which). The origin of the receptors is a young woman who had recovered from COVID-19.

The rearrangement uses TRBV5-1 and TRBJ1-2; 8 bases fit TRBD1. This CDR3 has 17 amino acids. Germline-derived CDR1 and CDR2 are SGHRS and YFSETQ. Trimming removed 1 base from V and 4 bases from J; junction bases left unmatched: 12. This chain's CDR3 is CASSLIVGTGKTYGYTF. CDR3 DNA sequence: TGCGCCAGCAGCTTGATAGTAGGGACAGGTAAAACCTATGGCTACACCTTC.

This chain joins TRBV29-1 and TRBJ2-3; D is perhaps TRBD2 (6 bases). The germline V gene encodes CDR1 SQVTM and CDR2 ANQGSEA. CDR3 size: 14 residues. V gave up 5 bases and J gave up 2 bases, with 14 bases separating them. This chain's CDR3 is CSVRTGATTDTQYF. The DNA for the CDR3 is TGCAGCGTTCGTACGGGAGCCACCACAGATACGCAGTATTTT.

This sequence joins TRBV9 and TRBJ2-7; D unclear. The CDR3 loop spans 13 amino acids. Germline values: CDR1 SGDLS, CDR2 YYNGEE. The V end was cut by 2 bases, the J end by 0 bases, with 6 bases between. The CDR3 spells CASSVESSYEQYF. The CDR3 nucleotides read TGTGCCAGCAGCGTGGAGAGCTCCTACGAGCAGTACTTC.

The chain's CDR3 is CASSEERGDRGLYYGYTF. CDR3 nucleotide sequence: TGTGCCAGCAGTGAAGAGAGAGGGGACAGGGGATTGTACTATGGCTACACCTTC. The gene calls are TRBV6-1 and TRBJ1-2, with 10 bases matching TRBD1. The CDR3 runs 18 residues. Germline assignment: CDR1 MNHNS and CDR2 SASEGT. Trimming took 1 base from V and 3 from J; bases not matched to a gene: 11.

The chain links TRBV10-3 to TRBJ2-5; D call uncertain. The CDR3 is 13 residues long. Trimming took off 2 bases at V and 1 base at J, with 5 bases between the two ends. Per germline, CDR1 ENHRY and CDR2 SYGVKD. Written as DNA, the CDR3 is TGTGCCATCAGTGAGGGCGGCCAAGAGACCCAGTACTTC. Encoded protein: CAISEGGQETQYF.

The J gene is TRBJ1-5, the V gene TRBV2; a possible D gene is TRBD1 (6 bases). Deletions cut 6 bases from V and 6 bases from J, with 21 bases between. The CDR3 runs 16 residues. Germline V CDR1 and CDR2: SNHLY, FYNNEI. As DNA, the CDR3 is TGTGCCAGCAGCGCCATGACAGGATGGGATCCTCAGCCCCAGCATTTT. Translation: CASSAMTGWDPQPQHF.

The V and J genes are TRBV4-1 and TRBJ1-1; 10 nucleotides match TRBD1. The trim removed 7 bases at V and 5 bases at J, leaving 10 bases unmatched. The CDR3 consists of 15 residues. Per the germline V gene, CDR1 is MGHRA and CDR2 is YSYEKL. The DNA of the CDR3 is TGCGCCAGCATCAATCAAGACAGGGGGCGAACTGAAGCTTTCTTT. This sequence encodes CASINQDRGRTEAFF.

This clone was seen just once. V usage is TRBV11-2 and J usage is TRBJ1-1; D possibly corresponds to TRBD1 (5 bases). The CDR3 runs 14 residues. Deletions cut 1 base from V and 4 bases from J, with 10 bases between. The germline gives CDR1 SGHAT, CDR2 FQNNGV. The CDR3 sequence is CASSLGLGATEAFF. CDR3 nucleotide sequence: TGTGCCAGCAGCTTAGGCTTAGGGGCCACTGAAGCTTTCTTT.

The chain employs TRBV18 and TRBJ2-2; no firm D call. Looked up from germline, CDR1 is KGHSH and CDR2 is LQKENI. This CDR3 contains 15 residues. V shed 4 bases and J shed 0 bases, with 9 bases lying between them. The chain's CDR3 is CASSLYTANTGELFF. DNA for the CDR3: TGTGCCAGCTCACTCTATACCGCGAACACCGGGGAGCTGTTTTTT.

CDR3 protein: CAWNQQVGTGELFF. CDR3 bases: TGTGCCTGGAATCAACAGGTCGGGACCGGGGAGCTGTTTTTT. The chain has TRBV30 and TRBJ2-2, with TRBD1 as a possible D gene (5 bases). Germline assignment: CDR1 GTSNPN and CDR2 SVGIG (reference sequence). The CDR3 contains 14 residues. V was cut by 4 bases and J by 5 bases, with 14 bases left in between.

The V and J genes are TRBV5-1 and TRBJ1-1, with D unclear. Trimming left V 7 bases short and J 1 base short, with 8 bases between. Germline V gene data show CDR1 as SGHRS and CDR2 as YFSETQ. The CDR3 covers 12 residues. In nucleotides, the CDR3 is TGCGCCAGCGGACTCGGGAACACTGAAGCTTTCTTT. Protein product: CASGLGNTEAFF.

The sample holds one count of this clone. The chain carries TRBV7-8 and TRBJ2-1; a weak D match, TRBD1 (5 bases). Trimming cost V 7 bases and J 4 bases, with 8 bases left between them. This CDR3 contains 12 residues. CDR1 is SGHVS, CDR2 FQNEAQ, per germline. The CDR3 region is CASTRQYNEQFF. The CDR3 region has the DNA TGTGCCAGCACCCGACAGTACAATGAGCAGTTCTTC.

This chain joins TRBV5-1 and TRBJ1-2, with 7 bases fitting TRBD1. Germline assignment: CDR1 SGHRS and CDR2 YFSETQ. Trimming took 7 bases from V and 7 from J; bases not matched to a gene: 16. The CDR3 sequence is 15 residues long. Written as DNA, the CDR3 is TGCGCCAGCCTAGAGTACAGGGGAACTAGTGGTGGCTACACCTTC. Its protein is CASLEYRGTSGGYTF.

This chain links TRBV2 with TRBJ1-2; a weak D match, TRBD1 (5 bases). The CDR3 has 14 residues. CDR1 and CDR2 from the germline V gene are SNHLY and FYNNEI. Trimming removed 7 bases at V and 0 bases at J, with 12 bases between. The CDR3 loop reads CASTPEGSNYGYTF. The DNA of the CDR3 is TGTGCCAGCACCCCGGAGGGGTCTAACTATGGCTACACCTTC.

The chain uses TRBV29-1 and TRBJ2-2, with D unresolved. This CDR3 has 10 amino acids. Germline loops: CDR1 SQVTM, CDR2 ANQGSEA. Trimming took off 7 bases at V and 5 bases at J, with 5 bases between the two ends. The CDR3 region is CSARTGELFF. CDR3 nucleotide sequence: TGCAGCGCCAGAACCGGGGAGCTGTTTTTT.

The chain has TRBV7-9 and TRBJ1-1; D uncertain. The CDR3 consists of 12 residues. Germline lookup yields CDR1 SEHNR and CDR2 FQNEAQ (reference sequence). V was pared by 6 bases and J by 9 bases, with 14 bases between. CDR3 region: CASRRDRGKAFF. The CDR3 nucleotides are TGTGCCAGCAGGAGGGATCGAGGGAAAGCTTTCTTT.

V gene TRBV7-3 combines with J gene TRBJ2-1, with TRBD2 matching 13 bases. Germline V gives CDR1 SGHTA, CDR2 FQGTGA. After removal of 5 bases from V and 10 bases from J, the junction contained 14 bases not matched to a gene. This CDR3 has 17 amino acids. The CDR3 here is CASSPRGLAGIDGEQFF. The CDR3 coding sequence is TGTGCCAGCAGCCCCCGGGGACTAGCGGGAATAGACGGGGAGCAGTTCTTC.

This clone has just one count. V usage is TRBV29-1 and J usage is TRBJ2-1; 8 bases map to TRBD2. The V segment lost 0 bases and the J segment 4 bases; nucleotides outside the gene matches: 11. This CDR3 is 17 amino acids long. The germline V gene has CDR1 SQVTM and CDR2 ANQGSEA. The CDR3 bases are TGCAGCGTTGAAGATGGTTCCAGCGGGAGTTTTTACAATGAGCAGTTCTTC. Translated: CSVEDGSSGSFYNEQFF.

J is TRBJ2-3 and V is TRBV12-5; TRBD1 is a possible D gene (6 bases). Germline V lookup: CDR1 LGHNT, CDR2 FRNRAP. The CDR3 has 13 residues. V was pared by 1 base and J by 10 bases, with 12 bases between. The CDR3 region is CASGLEQGLAQYF. DNA of the CDR3: TGTGCTAGTGGTTTGGAACAGGGTCTTGCGCAGTATTTT.

The gene calls are TRBV6-1 and TRBJ2-7; D is ambiguous. Germline CDR1 reads MNHNS; CDR2 reads SASEGT. The CDR3 consists of 14 residues. The germline V and J ends were trimmed by 1 base and 4 bases, with 11 bases remaining between them. CDR3 region: CASSEGRFSYEQYF. For the CDR3, the DNA is TGTGCCAGCAGTGAAGGTCGTTTCAGTTACGAGCAGTACTTC.

This chain links TRBV19 with TRBJ1-1; D is ambiguous. The CDR3 has 13 amino acids. The germline V and J ends were trimmed by 5 bases and 2 bases, with 9 bases remaining between them. Germline CDR1 reads LNHDA; CDR2 reads SQIVND (reference sequence). CDR3 sequence: CASSLALNTEAFF. The CDR3 DNA follows: TGTGCCAGTAGTTTAGCCCTTAACACTGAAGCTTTCTTT.

The CDR3 loop reads CASSFQTSGTTDTQYF. CDR3 bases: TGCGCCAGCAGCTTCCAGACTAGCGGGACAACAGATACGCAGTATTTT. This chain connects TRBV5-1 to TRBJ2-3; 11 bases line up with TRBD2. The length of the CDR3 is 16 residues. Germline values: CDR1 SGHRS, CDR2 YFSETQ. V was clipped by 2 bases and J by 3 bases; unmatched bases: 5.

This chain uses TRBV15 with TRBJ1-4; 8 nucleotides match TRBD1. Germline loops: CDR1 LNHNV, CDR2 YYDKDF (reference sequence). This CDR3 has 15 amino acids. The trim removed 3 bases at V and 3 bases at J, leaving 3 bases unmatched. The CDR3 DNA reads TGTGCCACCAGCAGTGGACAGGGCCCTAATGAAAAACTGTTTTTT. Translated, it gives CATSSGQGPNEKLFF.

The V call is TRBV5-4, the J call TRBJ2-2; 8 bases line up with TRBD2. Unmatched junction bases numbered 9, after V lost 5 bases and J lost 3 bases. The CDR3 is 16 residues long. The V gene's germline CDR1 is SGHNT and CDR2 YYREEE (reference sequence). The chain's CDR3 is CASSRPAGGYTGELFF. The CDR3 nucleotides are TGTGCCAGCAGTCGGCCGGCGGGAGGTTACACCGGGGAGCTGTTTTTT.

V and J are TRBV7-3 and TRBJ1-6; D unclear. The CDR3 length is 13 residues. Per the germline V gene, CDR1 is SGHTA and CDR2 is FQGTGA. Trimming removed 2 bases at V and 14 bases at J, with 13 bases between. The CDR3 sequence: CASSLDGRQALHF. In nucleotides, the CDR3 is TGTGCCAGCAGCTTAGACGGCAGGCAGGCCCTCCACTTT.

The rearrangement uses TRBV15 and TRBJ2-5; 11 nucleotides match TRBD2. J lost 1 base, V lost 2 bases, and 9 bases had no gene match. Germline values: CDR1 LNHNV, CDR2 YYDKDF (reference sequence). The CDR3 is made up of 18 amino acids. This CDR3 is CATSRTQGTSGVQETQYF. CDR3 DNA sequence: TGTGCCACCAGCAGAACTCAGGGGACTAGCGGAGTCCAAGAGACCCAGTACTTC.

Note on this clone: The same CDR3 can be traced to other DNA sequences in this sample. The rearrangement uses TRBV3-1 (or the pseudogene TRBV3-2) and TRBJ1-2; D is undetermined. The ends were cut back, 0 bases at V and 8 bases at J, with 10 bases in the middle. The CDR3 is 13 residues long. The V gene's germline CDR1 is LGHDT and CDR2 YNNKEL (reference sequence). The CDR3 protein is CASSQDSSSGYTF. The CDR3 DNA sequence: TGTGCCAGCAGCCAAGACTCCTCTTCGGGCTACACCTTC.

V usage is TRBV18 and J usage is TRBJ1-1; 8 bases are a match to TRBD1. The CDR3 sequence is 13 residues long. J was trimmed by 1 base and V by 10 bases; bases with no gene match: 5. CDR1 and CDR2 (germline): KGHSH, LQKENI. Written as DNA, the CDR3 is TGTGCCACCTCGGGACAGGCGAACACTGAAGCTTTCTTT. This gives the protein CATSGQANTEAFF.

The chain carries TRBV30 and TRBJ2-1; 16 nucleotides align to TRBD2. Trimming removed 2 bases from V and 7 bases from J; junction bases left unmatched: 8. CDR1 and CDR2 from the germline V gene are GTSNPN and SVGIG (reference sequence). This CDR3 spans 17 amino acids. In DNA form, the CDR3 reads TGTGCCTGGAGTAACACGGGACTAGCGGGAGGGAGGAATGAGCAGTTCTTC. Translated: CAWSNTGLAGGRNEQFF.

This clone was recorded only once. This chain joins TRBV6-5 and TRBJ1-2; tentative D call: TRBD1 (6 bases). Trimming took 0 bases from V and 2 from J, leaving 13 bases between them. Germline CDR1 MNHEY, CDR2 SVGAGI. The CDR3 loop spans 16 amino acids. The CDR3 DNA reads as TGTGCCAGCAGTTACTCGTTTTTCAGGGGCAACTATGGCTACACCTTC. Translated, it gives CASSYSFFRGNYGYTF.

The rearrangement joins TRBV15 to TRBJ1-5; D remains ambiguous. Germline V gene data show CDR1 as LNHNV and CDR2 as YYDKDF (reference sequence). Trimming took off 4 bases at V and 6 bases at J, with 16 bases between the two ends. CDR3 length equals 15 residues. CDR3 sequence (DNA): TGTGCCACCAGCATTATGAGGTTTAGTAGTCAGCCCCAGCATTTT. Amino acid sequence: CATSIMRFSSQPQHF.